This T cell receptor beta chain was captured by sequencing in a study of read filtering for tumor transcriptome and immune sequencing. Study-wide background: The cohort had over 16 men and over twelve women aged roughly 45 to 90, mean about 66 years. Study results and caveats: In IR-seq, single-read clonotypes were roughly 80% of clonotypes but approximately 3.2% of reads. IR-seq and RNA-seq agreed better without single-read clonotypes.

In the case of this clonotype: What it recognizes is unknown. It is likely a read error: a sequence one base away is far more abundant.

The CDR3 runs to 16 residues. Per germline, CDR1 PRHDT and CDR2 FYEKMQ (reference sequence). From approximately 400 ng of RNA, a library with molecular barcoded alpha/delta and beta/gamma adaptors was made. TCRdb independently ran MiXCR on the reads; one entry per CDR3 protein. The data show tens of thousands of distinct CDR3 sequences, roughly 13% seen once. The gene calls are TRBV13 and TRBJ1-6, with TRBD1 matching 8 bases. The DNA end is a closer match to TRBJ1-1, so the J assignment may be wrong. This TCR derives from a donor at least 40 years old with multiple myeloma. Sequencing was performed on a population of CD138-negative cells sorted from bone marrow. CDR3 loop: CASSLGWGRGLTVAFF. CDR3 in DNA: TGTGCCAGCAGCTTAGGGTGGGGCAGGGGGCTCACTGTAGCTTTCTTT.